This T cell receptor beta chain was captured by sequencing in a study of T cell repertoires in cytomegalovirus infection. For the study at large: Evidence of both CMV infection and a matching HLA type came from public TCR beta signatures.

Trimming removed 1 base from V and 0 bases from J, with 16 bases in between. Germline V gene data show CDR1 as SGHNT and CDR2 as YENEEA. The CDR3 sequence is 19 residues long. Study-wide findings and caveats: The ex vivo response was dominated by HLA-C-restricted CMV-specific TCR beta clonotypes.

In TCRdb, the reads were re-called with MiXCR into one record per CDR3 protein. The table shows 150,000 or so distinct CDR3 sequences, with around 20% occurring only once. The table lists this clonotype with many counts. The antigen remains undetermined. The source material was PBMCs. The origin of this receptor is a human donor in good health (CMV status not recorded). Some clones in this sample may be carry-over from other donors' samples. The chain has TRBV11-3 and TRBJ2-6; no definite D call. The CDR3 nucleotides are TGTGCCAGCAGCTTAGTTGGTTGGGGAACTGGCTCTGGGGCCAACGTCCTGACTTTC. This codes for CASSLVGWGTGSGANVLTF.